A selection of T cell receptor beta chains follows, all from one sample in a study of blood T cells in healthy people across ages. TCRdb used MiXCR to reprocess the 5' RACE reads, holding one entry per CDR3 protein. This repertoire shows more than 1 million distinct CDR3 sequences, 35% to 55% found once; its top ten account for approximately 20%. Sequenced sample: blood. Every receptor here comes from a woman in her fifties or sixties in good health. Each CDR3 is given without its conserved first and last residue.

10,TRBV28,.,ASGQQFYEQY
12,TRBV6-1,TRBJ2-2,ASRDVRGAGELF
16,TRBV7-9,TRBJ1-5,ASSLAFPGQGTPKPQH
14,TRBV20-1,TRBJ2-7,SASGTSGYSSYEQY
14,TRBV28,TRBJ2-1,ASSHRGTSVWGEQF
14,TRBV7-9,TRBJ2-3,ASSSRTSGTTDTQY
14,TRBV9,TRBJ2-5,ASSAGTSGSQETQY
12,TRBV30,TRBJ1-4,AWSVGGNNEKLF
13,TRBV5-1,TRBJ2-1,ASSLLAGSNNEQF
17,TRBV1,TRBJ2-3,TSSQVGTSGRRFTDTQY
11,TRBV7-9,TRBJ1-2,ASSSRTGRGYT
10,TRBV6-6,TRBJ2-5,ASSYNEETQY
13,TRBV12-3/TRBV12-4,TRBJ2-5,ASRAGQGWQETQY
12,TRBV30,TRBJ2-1,AWSEGTPWNEQF
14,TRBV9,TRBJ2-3,ASSVLQDHSTDTQY
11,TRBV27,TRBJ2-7,ASREDSSYEQY
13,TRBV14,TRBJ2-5,ASSQNLFLAGEQY
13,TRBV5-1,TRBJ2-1,ASSLLAGVRNEQF
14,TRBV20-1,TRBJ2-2,SARVDERRNTGELF
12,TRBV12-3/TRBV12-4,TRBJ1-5,ASSLGVGGQPQH
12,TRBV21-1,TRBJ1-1,ASLVWATNTEAF
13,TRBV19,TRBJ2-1,ASSIAGPSYNEQF
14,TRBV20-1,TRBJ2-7,SARGTSGRIRYEQY
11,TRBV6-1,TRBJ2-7,ASSAADTYEQY
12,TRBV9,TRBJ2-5,ASSVEVEGETQY
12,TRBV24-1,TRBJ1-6,ATSETGGDSPLH
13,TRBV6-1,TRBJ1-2,ASSEMAELPRGYT
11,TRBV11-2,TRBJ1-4,ASSEGQNEKLF
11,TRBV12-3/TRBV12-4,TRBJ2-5,ASSPRQGKEQY
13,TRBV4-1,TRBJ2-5,ASSPKQGAWETQY
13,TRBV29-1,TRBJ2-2,SGTSGSWDTGELF
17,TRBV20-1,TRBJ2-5,SARTGRGWGVGFQETQY
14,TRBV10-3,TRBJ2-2,AIKVEGLMNTGELF
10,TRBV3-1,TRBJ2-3,ASGDYTDTQY
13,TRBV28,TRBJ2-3,ASSRGEGRPDTQY
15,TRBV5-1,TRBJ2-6,ASSLIQGRTGANVLT
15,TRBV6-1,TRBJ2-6,ASSPRDRGSGANVLT
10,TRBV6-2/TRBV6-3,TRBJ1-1,ASSYGRGGAF
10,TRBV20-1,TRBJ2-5,SATTIAYEQY